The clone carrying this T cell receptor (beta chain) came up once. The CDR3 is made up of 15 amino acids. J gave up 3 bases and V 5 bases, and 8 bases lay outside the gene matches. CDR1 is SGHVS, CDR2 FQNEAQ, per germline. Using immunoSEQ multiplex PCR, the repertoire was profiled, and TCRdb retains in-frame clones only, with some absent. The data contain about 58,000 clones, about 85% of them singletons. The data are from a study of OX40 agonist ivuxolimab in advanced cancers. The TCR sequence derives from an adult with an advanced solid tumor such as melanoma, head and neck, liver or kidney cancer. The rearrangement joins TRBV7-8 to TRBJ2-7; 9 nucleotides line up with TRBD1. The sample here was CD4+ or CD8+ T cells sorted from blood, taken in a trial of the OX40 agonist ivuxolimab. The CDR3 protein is CASSLAGTGFYEQYF. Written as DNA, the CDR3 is TGTGCCAGCAGCCTTGCCGGGACAGGGTTCTACGAGCAGTACTTC.